Sequencing of this T cell receptor (beta chain) was carried out in a study of blood T cell repertoires in COVID-19. The wider study: Spain, Italy and the United States supplied samples that represented acute and convalescent COVID-19.

Libraries were prepared by immunoSEQ multiplex PCR; TCRdb keeps only in-frame clonotypes and omits some of them. The repertoire holds 200,000 or so clones, with approximately 86% as singletons. The V gene end was trimmed by 5 bases and the J gene end by 5 bases; junction bases not matched to a gene: 11. The CDR3 sequence is 17 residues long. Germline CDR1 and CDR2: SGHAT and FQNNGV. Participants were aged roughly 18 to 90 years, lived in under 25 US areas, and enrolled virtually. This sequence originates from a woman aged 40 to 50 with acute COVID-19. The chain joins TRBV11-2 to TRBJ2-5; TRBD2 matches at 13 bases. Sequencing was performed on PBMCs or T cells enriched from blood (not recorded which). CDR3 region: CASSPRLAGGWPETQYF. The CDR3 nucleotides read TGTGCCAGCAGCCCTCGACTAGCGGGAGGATGGCCGGAGACCCAGTACTTC. Full variable domain (missing parts from reference TRBV11-2 and TRBJ2-5): EAGVAQSPRYKIIEKRQSVAFWCNPISGHATLYWYQQILGQGPKLLIQFQNNGVVDDSQLPKDRFSAERLKGVDSTLKIQPAKLEDSAVYLCASSPRLAGGWPETQYFGPGTRLLVL.